The sequence of this T cell receptor (beta chain) was determined in a study of blood T cell repertoires in COVID-19 (dated by TCRdb to the early 2020s). Study-wide context: Samples from collaborators originated in the United States, Italy and Spain and spanned both the acute and convalescent phases of COVID-19. Samples came from the ongoing ImmuneRACE study (first 160 participants) plus 1,254 subjects from 6 global collaborators. The prospective study material was composed of cDNA or gDNA derived from T cells, B-cell-depleted T cells, or PBMCs. HLA class I and class II types, where available, came from metadata supplied by the sample provider rather than from assay-based typing. A de-identified subject ID, COVID-19 status, age in years and sex were almost always included in the sample metadata. Deeply sampled blood TCRbeta repertoires from subjects exposed to, actively infected with, or recovered from COVID-19 were included in the dataset. The repertoires were released in a freely available public database intended as a resource for research on the immune response to SARS-CoV-2. Results and caveats for the whole study, not just this receptor: The quantity of clinical and demographic metadata differed by source and by participant and was supplied without curation.

The germline V gene gives CDR1 as MRHNA and CDR2 as SNTAGT. V is cut back by 4 bases and J by 7 bases, with 5 bases in the junction unmatched. From the cysteine up to the phenylalanine, the CDR3 has a length of 15 residues. Only the CDR3 region is kept as DNA, spanning 45 bases read in frame from base 1. This clone was observed once. Its antigen remains unidentified. It has no much larger one-base neighbor in the sample; base qualities were not kept. Collaborating institutions collected whole blood in K2EDTA tubes following their own protocols. For TCRbeta analysis, collaborator samples were shipped as frozen whole blood, as isolated PBMCs, or as DNA extracted from either sample type. TCRbeta CDR3 regions were amplified from genomic DNA using the immunoSEQ Assay, a bias-controlled multiplex PCR. In the paper's pipeline: Nucleated cell counts per sample were estimated from amplification of reference gene primers within the assay. To quantify the absolute abundance of each unique TCRbeta CDR3 rearrangement, sequence reads were collapsed and filtered. For each sample, productive Simpson clonality was calculated as the square root of Simpson's diversity index across productive rearrangements. TCRdb holds this immuneACCESS table with in-frame rearrangements only. Some clones are missing; in checked studies, unresolved V genes explain under half, and the rest has no known cause. D and trimming were read from the DNA, whereas the V and J calls and clone size are those reported in that table. Present in this sample are approximately 72,000 clones, more than 80% of which were seen just once. The top ten clonotypes cover about a third of the sample.

The sample comprised peripheral blood. Recombination connected TRBV6-4 to TRBJ2-7; the junction holds 15 bases that match TRBD2. This receptor was obtained from an elderly woman with active or convalescent COVID-19. The DNA sequence reads TGTGCCAGCAGTGCCGGACTAGCGGGGGGGACTGAGCAGTACTTC. This gives the protein CASSAGLAGGTEQYF.